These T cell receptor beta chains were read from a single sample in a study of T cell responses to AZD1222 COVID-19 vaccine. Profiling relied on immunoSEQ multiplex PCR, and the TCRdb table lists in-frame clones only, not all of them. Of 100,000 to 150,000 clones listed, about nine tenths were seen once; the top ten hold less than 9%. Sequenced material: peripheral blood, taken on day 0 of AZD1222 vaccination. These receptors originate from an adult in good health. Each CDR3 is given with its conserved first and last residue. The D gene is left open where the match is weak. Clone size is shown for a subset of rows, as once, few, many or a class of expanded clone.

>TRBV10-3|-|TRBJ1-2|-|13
TGTGCCATCAGTGAGCCGGGGAACTATGGCTACACCTTC
CAISEPGNYGYTF
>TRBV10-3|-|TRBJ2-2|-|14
TGTGCCATCAGTGTGGCGCAACACACCGGGGAGCTGTTTTTT
CAISVAQHTGELFF
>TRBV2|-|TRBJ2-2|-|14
TGTGCCAGCAGTGAACCGGGGGAATCCGGGGAGCTGTTTTTT
CASSEPGESGELFF
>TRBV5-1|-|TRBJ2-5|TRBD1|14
TGCGCCAGCAGCTTACGGGACAGGGGGCAGACCCAGTACTTC
CASSLRDRGQTQYF
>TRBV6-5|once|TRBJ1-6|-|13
TGTGCCAGCAGTTATCAGGTGGATTCACCCCTCCACTTT
CASSYQVDSPLHF
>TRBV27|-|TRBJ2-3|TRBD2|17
TGTGCCAGCAATATAGCGGGGGCCCTTCCTAGCACAGATACGCAGTATTTT
CASNIAGALPSTDTQYF
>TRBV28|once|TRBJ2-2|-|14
TGTGCCAGCAGTTTAGTGACAGACACCGGGGAGCTGTTTTTT
CASSLVTDTGELFF
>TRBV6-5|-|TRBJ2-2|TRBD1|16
TGTGCCAGCAGTTACCGGACAGGGGTGATTACCGGGGAGCTGTTTTTT
CASSYRTGVITGELFF
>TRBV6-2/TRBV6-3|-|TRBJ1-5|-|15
TGTGCCAGCAGTTACTCGATAGAACTTTATCAGCCCCAGCATTTT
CASSYSIELYQPQHF
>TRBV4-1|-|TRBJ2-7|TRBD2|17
TGCGCCAGCAGCCAACTGACTAGCGGGGGCCTCTCCTACGAGCAGTACTTC
CASSQLTSGGLSYEQYF
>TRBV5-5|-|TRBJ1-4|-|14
TGTGCCAGCACCGCTCATGCGGGTAATGAAAAACTGTTTTTT
CASTAHAGNEKLFF
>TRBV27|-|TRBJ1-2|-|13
TGTGCCAGCAGCCGACAGGATAGCTATGGCTACACCTTC
CASSRQDSYGYTF
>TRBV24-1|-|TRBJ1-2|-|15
TGTGCCACCAGTGACCCAGACGGACCTCGCTATGGCTACACCTTC
CATSDPDGPRYGYTF
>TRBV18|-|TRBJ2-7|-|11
TGTGCCAGCTCACCCAACTACGAGCAGTACTTC
CASSPNYEQYF
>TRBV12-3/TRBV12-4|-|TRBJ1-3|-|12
TGTGCCAGCCTGGGGTCCGGAAACACCATATATTTT
CASLGSGNTIYF
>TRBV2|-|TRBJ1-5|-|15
TGTGCCAGCACCGAAGGACTTTCAAGAGGTCAGCCCCAGCATTTT
CASTEGLSRGQPQHF
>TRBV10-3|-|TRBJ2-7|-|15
TGTGCCATCAGTGAGTCGGCCGGGGCCAGCTACGAGCAGTACTTC
CAISESAGASYEQYF
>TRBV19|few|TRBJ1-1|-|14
TGTGCCAGTAGAAGCCGAGGGGTAAACACTGAAGCTTTCTTT
CASRSRGVNTEAFF
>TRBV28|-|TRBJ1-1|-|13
TGTGCCCAGCGGGAGGGGAGTAACACTGAAGCTTTCTTT
CAQREGSNTEAFF
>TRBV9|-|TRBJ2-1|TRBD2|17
TGTGCCAGCAGCCCACTAGGAGGGGGACTAGTTGGCGATGAGCAGTTCTTC
CASSPLGGGLVGDEQFF
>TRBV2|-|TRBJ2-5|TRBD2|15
TGTGCCAGCAGTGGACTAGCGGGGGGAGGAGAGACCCAGTACTTC
CASSGLAGGGETQYF
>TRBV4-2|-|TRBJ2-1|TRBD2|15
TGTGCCAGCAGCCAAGTAAGCGGGGCCTACAATGAGCAGTTCTTC
CASSQVSGAYNEQFF
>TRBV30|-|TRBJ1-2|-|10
TGTGCCTGGAGTGGGCTCGGCTACACCTTC
CAWSGLGYTF
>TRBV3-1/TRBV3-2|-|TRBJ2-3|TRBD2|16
TGTGCCAGCAGCAAGGTAGCGGGGGGATTCACAGATACGCAGTATTTT
CASSKVAGGFTDTQYF
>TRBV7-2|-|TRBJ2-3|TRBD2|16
TGTGCCAGCAGCTACCTAGCGGGGACTAGCACAGATACGCAGTATTTT
CASSYLAGTSTDTQYF
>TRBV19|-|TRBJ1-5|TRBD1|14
TGTGCCAGTGGGACAGTTGATCGCAATCAGCCCCAGCATTTT
CASGTVDRNQPQHF
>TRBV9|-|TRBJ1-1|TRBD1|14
TGTGCCAGCAGCGTGGGTGACAGGGGCGCTGAAGCTTTCTTT
CASSVGDRGAEAFF
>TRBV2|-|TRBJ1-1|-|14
TGTGCCAGCAGTGAGGTATCGTTGAACACTGAAGCTTTCTTT
CASSEVSLNTEAFF
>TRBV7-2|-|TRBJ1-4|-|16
TGTGCCAGCAGCCCCCCGGGCCTCACAACTAATGAAAAACTGTTTTTT
CASSPPGLTTNEKLFF
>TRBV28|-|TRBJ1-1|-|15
TGTGCCAGCAGTTTATTGTCGGCAGTTGACACTGAAGCTTTCTTT
CASSLLSAVDTEAFF
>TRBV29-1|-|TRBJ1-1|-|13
TGCAGCGTTGCAGACAGTATAAACACTGAAGCTTTCTTT
CSVADSINTEAFF
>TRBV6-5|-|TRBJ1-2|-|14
TGTGCCAGCAGTTACCGCGGGCCTAACTATGGCTACACCTTC
CASSYRGPNYGYTF
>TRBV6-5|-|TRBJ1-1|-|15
TGTGCCAGCAGTTACTCGATTCAGGGCAACACTGAAGCTTTCTTT
CASSYSIQGNTEAFF
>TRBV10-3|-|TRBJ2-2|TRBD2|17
TGTGCCATCAGTGACGGACCGGGAGGGGTCGACACCGGGGAGCTGTTTTTT
CAISDGPGGVDTGELFF
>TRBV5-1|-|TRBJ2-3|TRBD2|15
TGCGCCAGCTATGCAAGCGGGGGGGCGACAGATACGCAGTATTTT
CASYASGGATDTQYF